This T cell receptor (beta chain) was recorded in a study of blood T cells in healthy people across ages. Study-level findings and limits: Total diversity from one million sequenced T cells was likely underestimated. Per million T cells, TCR beta diversity dropped roughly linearly as age increased.

CDR1 is DFQATT, CDR2 SNEGSKA, per germline (reference sequence). The CDR3 length is 15 residues. V trimming: 4 bases; J trimming: 11 bases; junction bases outside the gene matches: 17. The second PCR ran about 6 to 12 cycles with a sample-barcoded 5' primer and J-beta primers. Sequencing recovered at least 2.5 million CDR3-containing paired-end reads from each sample. TCRdb fed the 5' RACE reads into MiXCR, producing one record per CDR3 protein. The repertoire holds some 370,000 distinct CDR3 sequences, with more than 45% as singletons. This clonotype was recorded a few times. The antigen remains unidentified.

The rearrangement joins TRBV20-1 to TRBJ2-5; 9 nucleotides match TRBD2. Sequenced material: blood. This receptor was obtained from a man aged 55-75 years in good health. The CDR3 nucleotides are TGCAGTGCTACCGGCGGGCGGGAGGGATCATATGAGCAGTACTTC. Translated, it gives CSATGGREGSYEQYF.